The clone carrying this T cell receptor (beta chain) has a handful of counts. V was shortened by 2 bases and J by 9 bases, with 10 bases between the two germline ends. The CDR3 covers 12 residues. The germline V gene encodes CDR1 SGHTA and CDR2 FQGNSA. The entry originates in a study of T-cell memory formation after mild COVID-19. TCRdb redid the calling of the 5' RACE reads with MiXCR, one entry per CDR3 protein. The sample has some 270,000 distinct CDR3 sequences, just over 15% seen once. Sample: PBMCs or a T cell subset sorted from them (not recorded which). The chain is built from TRBV7-2 and TRBJ1-1; D is undetermined. This clonotype was obtained from an adult woman who had mild COVID-19 (a few samples of this study predate the infection). Cell type and time point are not known. The CDR3, as DNA: TGTGCCAGCAGCTTAAGTCCCGCCAAAGCTTTCTTT. It codes for CASSLSPAKAFF. The whole variable domain, filled in from reference TRBV7-2 and TRBJ1-1, reads GAGVSQSPSNKVTEKGKDVELRCDPISGHTALYWYRQSLGQGLEFLIYFQGNSAPDKSGLPSDRFSAERTGGSVSTLTIQRTQQEDSAVYLCASSLSPAKAFFGQGTRLTVV.